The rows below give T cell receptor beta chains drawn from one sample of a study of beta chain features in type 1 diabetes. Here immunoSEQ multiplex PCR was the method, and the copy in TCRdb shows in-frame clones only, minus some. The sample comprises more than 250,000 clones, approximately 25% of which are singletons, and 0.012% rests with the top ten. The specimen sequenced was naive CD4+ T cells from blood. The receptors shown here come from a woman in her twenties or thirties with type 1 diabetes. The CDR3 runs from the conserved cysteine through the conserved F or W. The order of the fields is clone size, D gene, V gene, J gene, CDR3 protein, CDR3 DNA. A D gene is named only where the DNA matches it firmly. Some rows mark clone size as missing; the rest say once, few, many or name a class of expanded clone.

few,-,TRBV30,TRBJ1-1,CAWSVLEIAEAFF,TGTGCCTGGAGTGTACTGGAGATAGCTGAAGCTTTCTTT
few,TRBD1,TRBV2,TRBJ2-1,CASRQGSSYNEQFF,TGTGCCAGCCGACAGGGCAGCTCCTACAATGAGCAGTTCTTC
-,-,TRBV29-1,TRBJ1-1,CSVEGQGWHPEAFF,TGCAGCGTTGAAGGGCAGGGGTGGCACCCTGAAGCTTTCTTT
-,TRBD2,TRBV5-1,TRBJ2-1,CASSLAGSRGGEQFF,TGCGCCAGCAGCTTGGCAGGGTCGCGGGGGGGTGAGCAGTTCTTC
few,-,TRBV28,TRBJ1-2,CASRWGLGGYTF,TGTGCCAGCAGATGGGGGCTGGGCGGCTACACCTTC
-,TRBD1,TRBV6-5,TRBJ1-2,CASITQGAGYTF,TGTGCCAGCATAACACAGGGGGCTGGCTACACCTTC
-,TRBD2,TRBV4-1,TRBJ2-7,CASSRGLASYEQYF,TGCGCCAGCAGCCGCGGACTAGCGAGCTACGAGCAGTACTTC
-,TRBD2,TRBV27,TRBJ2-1,CASSPGLAGMGNEQFF,TGTGCCAGCAGTCCGGGACTAGCGGGAATGGGGAATGAGCAGTTCTTC
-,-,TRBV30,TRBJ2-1,CAWSLIQDEQFF,TGTGCCTGGAGCCTTATTCAGGATGAGCAGTTCTTC
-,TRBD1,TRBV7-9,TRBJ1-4,CASSSGQGDEKLFF,TGTGCCAGCAGTTCCGGACAGGGTGACGAAAAACTGTTTTTT
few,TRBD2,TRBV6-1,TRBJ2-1,CASRDGLAGYNEQFF,TGTGCCAGCAGGGACGGGCTAGCGGGATACAATGAGCAGTTCTTC
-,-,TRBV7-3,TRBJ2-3,CASSLTSGTDTQYF,TGTGCCAGCAGCTTAACGTCCGGCACAGATACGCAGTATTTT
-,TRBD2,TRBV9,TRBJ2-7,CASSVEASGRQEQYF,TGTGCCAGCAGCGTAGAAGCTAGCGGGAGACAGGAGCAGTACTTC
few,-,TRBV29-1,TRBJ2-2,CSVGPSFNTGELFF,TGCAGCGTTGGGCCTAGCTTTAACACCGGGGAGCTGTTTTTT
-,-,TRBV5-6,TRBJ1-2,CASSREGGYTF,TGTGCCAGCAGCAGGGAGGGGGGCTACACCTTC
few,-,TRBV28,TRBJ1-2,CASTSRDVYGYTF,TGTGCCAGCACTTCCAGGGATGTCTATGGCTACACCTTC
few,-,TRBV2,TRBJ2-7,CASSPLAGPYEQYF,TGTGCCAGCAGTCCTCTAGCTGGGCCCTACGAGCAGTACTTC
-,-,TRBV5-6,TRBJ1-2,CASSATDLYGYTF,TGTGCCAGCAGCGCGACAGACCTTTATGGCTACACCTTC
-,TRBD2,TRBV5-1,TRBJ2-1,CASSYSPRLAREQFF,TGCGCCAGCAGCTATTCACCCCGACTAGCTCGGGAGCAGTTCTTC
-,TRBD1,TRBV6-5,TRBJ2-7,CASSPGTGRYEQYF,TGTGCCAGCAGCCCCGGGACAGGGCGGTACGAGCAGTACTTC
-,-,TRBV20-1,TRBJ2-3,CSAATDTQYF,TGCAGTGCTGCGACAGATACGCAGTATTTT
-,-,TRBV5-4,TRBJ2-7,CASSQVGGPSYEQYF,TGTGCCAGCAGCCAGGTTGGCGGGCCTTCCTACGAGCAGTACTTC
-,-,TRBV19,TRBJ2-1,CASSPRQGGSGRNEQFF,TGTGCCAGTAGTCCTCGACAGGGAGGCTCAGGACGCAATGAGCAGTTCTTC
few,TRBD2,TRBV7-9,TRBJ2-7,CASSLLAGGPYEQYF,TGTGCCAGCAGCTTATTAGCGGGAGGGCCCTACGAGCAGTACTTC
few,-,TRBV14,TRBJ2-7,CASSLQLASDEQYF,TGTGCCAGCAGCCTCCAACTAGCTTCGGACGAGCAGTACTTC
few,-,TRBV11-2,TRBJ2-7,CASSLVVRAYEQYF,TGTGCCAGCAGCTTAGTCGTGAGGGCCTACGAGCAGTACTTC
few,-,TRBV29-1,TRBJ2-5,CSVDRAGRETQYF,TGCAGCGTTGACAGGGCAGGTCGGGAGACCCAGTACTTC
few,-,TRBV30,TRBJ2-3,CAWSDLRGTDTQYF,TGTGCCTGGAGCGACCTCCGGGGCACAGATACGCAGTATTTT
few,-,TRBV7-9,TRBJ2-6,CASSKDGTGANVLTF,TGTGCCAGCAGCAAAGATGGCACTGGGGCCAACGTCCTGACTTTC
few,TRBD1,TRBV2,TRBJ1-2,CASRARDRGYGYTF,TGTGCCAGCAGGGCACGGGACAGGGGTTATGGCTACACCTTC
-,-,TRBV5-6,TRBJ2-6,CASSSPPTGEATF,TGTGCCAGCAGCTCACCCCCGACAGGTGAGGCGACTTTC
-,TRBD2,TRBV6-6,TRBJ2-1,CASSYSLATQFF,TGTGCCAGCAGTTACTCACTAGCGACGCAGTTCTTC
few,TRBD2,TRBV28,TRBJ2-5,CASSLWEPLAGGETQYF,TGTGCCAGCAGTTTGTGGGAACCTCTAGCGGGGGGAGAGACCCAGTACTTC
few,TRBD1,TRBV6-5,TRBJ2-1,CASSSPGQGLREQFF,TGTGCCAGCAGCAGCCCGGGACAGGGTCTACGTGAGCAGTTCTTC